This TCR beta chain was sequenced for a study of T cell responses to AZD1222 COVID-19 vaccine (dated by TCRdb to about 2021). Concerning the study at large: TCR sequencing covered 233 trial participants: 207 given two doses of AZD1222 and 26 given two doses of MenACWY control vaccine. Trial participants were enrolled by age into 18-55, 56-69 and 70-plus year subgroups, with about 150, 28 and 57 TCR-sequenced participants respectively. Overall study outcomes, separate from this receptor: Only six AZD1222 recipients were SARS-CoV-2 seropositive at baseline, limiting conclusions about previously exposed vaccinees. Participants were mostly white British and included more females than males, and it was suggested by the authors that clonal diversity may have been underestimated. The vaccine-associated CD4 TCRs covered the entire spike protein, and the dominant responses fell in regions 160-218 and 743-854. A significant rise in spike-specific TCR breadth and depth was observed after two AZD1222 doses relative to day 0 and relative to MenACWY recipients. The 56-69-year group was small, and its depth increase did not reach significance, likely because of low power. Epitopes outside the regions mutated in the B.1.351 and B.1.1.7 variants were reportedly recognized by nearly half of the unique spike-specific TCRs. No day 14 peak-response samples were available, so repertoires were characterized only after the peak T cell response.

In the case of this clone: This receptor's antigen is unknown. Base qualities are not provided; no much larger clone lies one nucleotide away.

The time point label on this specimen signifies: about 28 days (+/-7) after the second vaccine dose. AZD1222 recipients given second doses at about 4 weeks or at about 12 weeks were pooled, since spike-specific TCR depth and breadth were not found to differ between the two schedules. The vaccinee samples were drawn from two UK trials, COV001 and COV002, one of which was a single-blind randomized controlled phase 2/3 trial testing AZD1222 (ChAdOx1 nCoV-19) in healthy adults. For TCRbeta chain sequencing, PBMC samples were collected from trial participants at day 0 and at day 28 after the second dose. The CDR3 regions of human TCRbeta chains were analyzed by immunosequencing. On the study's bioinformatics: Repertoire TCRs were checked for matches against a reference library of SARS-CoV-2-specific TCRs that had been generated using the MIRA antigen-specificity platform. Breadth meant the fraction of unique TCRs that were SARS-CoV-2-associated, whereas depth meant the fraction of total T cells that were SARS-CoV-2-associated. Using the MIRA data, every spike-specific TCR was mapped to the spike region that the TCR reacted to and assigned to either a CD4 or a CD8 class. Log10-transformed breadth and depth values were compared by one-way ANOVA with Sidak's multiple comparisons tests. The immuneACCESS repertoire file appears here via TCRdb, limited to in-frame rearrangements. These files lack a portion of the clones; in checked studies, under half of the deficit traces to unresolved V genes, and the cause of the others is not known. That table supplies the V and J calls and clone size; D and trimming were determined from the DNA. This sample comprises about 81,000 clones, approximately 90% of them detected only once. The ten largest clonotypes hold around 8% of the sample.

The specimen comprised peripheral blood, sampled 28 days after the second AZD1222 dose. This clonotype was obtained from an adult who received the AZD1222 COVID-19 vaccine.

At the DNA level, the sequence is TGTGCCAGCCAGATAAACACTGAAGCTTTCTTT. Translated, it reads CASQINTEAFF. The V and J genes are TRBV28 and TRBJ1-1, with an unclear D gene assignment. Taken from cysteine to phenylalanine, the CDR3 has 11 residues. The kept DNA is CDR3 alone, 33 bases in frame from the first base. Trimming takes 8 bases from V and 2 bases from J, and the germline ends sit 6 bases apart. The germline V gene sets CDR1 to MDHEN and CDR2 to SYDVKM. Full variable domain (CDR3 extended with the reference TRBV28 and TRBJ1-1 proteins): DVKVTQSSRYLVKRTGEKVFLECVQDMDHENMFWYRQDPGLGLRLIYFSYDVKMKEKGDIPEGYSVSREKKERFSLILESASTNQTSMYLCASQINTEAFFGQGTRLTVV.